A single sample is the source of the 5 T cell receptor beta chains below, sequenced in a study of vaccination effects on CD4 cells after COVID-19. These receptors are not linked to any known antigen. Viral peptide pool expansion of antigen-specific CD4+ T cells preceded sequencing in the ViraFEST assay. Culturing for approximately 10 days preceded CD4+ T cell isolation. Nucleocapsid antibody tests were negative, and the vaccine recipients had no prior SARS-CoV-2 infection. Libraries were prepared by immunoSEQ multiplex PCR; TCRdb keeps only in-frame clonotypes and omits some of them. The data hold roughly 41,000 clones, with less than 70% observed a single time. The sequencing here drew on CD4+ T cells from PBMCs cultured with HCoV-OC43 spike peptides, taken before COVID-19 vaccination. Subset indicated: HCoV-OC43 spike overlapping peptide pool stimulation. These receptors came from a human donor who received a COVID-19 vaccine.

This clone has only one observation. The genes are TRBV18 and TRBJ2-5; possibly TRBD1 for D (6 bases). V shed 6 bases and J shed 1 base, with 18 bases lying between them. From germline, CDR1 is KGHSH and CDR2 LQKENI. The CDR3 totals 16 residues. This CDR3 is CASSETGRGIQETQYF. The DNA for the CDR3 is TGTGCCAGCTCGGAAACAGGGAGAGGTATCCAAGAGACCCAGTACTTC. Based on the CDR3 plus reference TRBV18 and TRBJ2-5, the full variable domain is NAGVMQNPRHLVRRRGQEARLRCSPMKGHSHVYWYRQLPEEGLKFMVYLQKENIIDESGMPKERFSAEFPKEGPSILRIQQVVRGDSAAYFCASSETGRGIQETQYFGPGTRLLVL.

The chain combines TRBV6-5 with TRBJ2-5; perhaps TRBD1 as D (7 bases). The V end lost 5 bases, the J end lost 7 bases, and 14 bases lay between the germline ends. This CDR3 has 13 amino acids. Germline CDR1 MNHEY, CDR2 SVGAGI. CDR3 sequence (DNA): TGTGCCAGCAGTACAGGGGAGGTAGCGACCCAGTACTTC. Its protein product is CASSTGEVATQYF.

The chain recombines TRBV5-6 with TRBJ1-6, with no clear D. V was cut by 0 bases and J by 11 bases, with 6 bases left in between. Per the germline V gene, CDR1 is SGHDT and CDR2 is YYEEEE. CDR3 length equals 12 residues. The CDR3 DNA sequence: TGTGCCAGCAGCTTGGAGAGAACACCCCTCCACTTT. The encoded protein is CASSLERTPLHF.

V usage is TRBV29-1 and J usage is TRBJ2-5; TRBD2 aligns across 7 bases. This CDR3 has 12 amino acids. Germline V gene sequence: CDR1 SQVTM, CDR2 ANQGSEA. Losses at the gene ends were 4 bases for V and 2 bases for J; bases not matched to a gene: 1. This CDR3 reads CSVGGGQETQYF. CDR3 DNA sequence: TGCAGCGTTGGGGGGGGTCAAGAGACCCAGTACTTC.

The J gene is TRBJ2-5, the V gene TRBV24-1; 10 bases match TRBD2. V dropped 3 bases and J dropped 1; count of bases not matched to a gene: 1. The CDR3 spans 15 residues. Germline V gene lookup returns CDR1 KGHDR and CDR2 SFDVKD. The chain's CDR3 is CATSDPSGGQETQYF. For the CDR3, the DNA is TGTGCCACCAGTGATCCTAGCGGGGGCCAAGAGACCCAGTACTTC.